This T cell receptor beta chain was retrieved from a study of T cell responses to AZD1222 COVID-19 vaccine. Sequenced by immunoSEQ multiplex PCR; TCRdb stores in-frame clones only, minus some. Of fewer than 150,000 clones listed, about 90% were seen once; the top ten hold 4.4%. As to this clone: Its antigen is not known.

The V end was cut by 1 base, the J end by 0 bases, with 10 bases between. The CDR3 is 16 amino acids. Per germline, CDR1 GTSNPN and CDR2 SVGIG (reference sequence). Notes on the study in general: Only a handful of AZD1222 recipients, more than five in all, had baseline seropositivity. Repertoire sampling happened only post peak T cell response.

This chain joins TRBV30 and TRBJ2-6, with D perhaps TRBD1 or TRBD2 (5 bases each). The sequence came from an adult in good health. The sequencing used peripheral blood, collected on day 0 of AZD1222 vaccination. The CDR3 DNA is TGTGCCTGGAGTGGGGGACGGCTCTCTGGGGCCAACGTCCTGACTTTC. It codes for CAWSGGRLSGANVLTF.